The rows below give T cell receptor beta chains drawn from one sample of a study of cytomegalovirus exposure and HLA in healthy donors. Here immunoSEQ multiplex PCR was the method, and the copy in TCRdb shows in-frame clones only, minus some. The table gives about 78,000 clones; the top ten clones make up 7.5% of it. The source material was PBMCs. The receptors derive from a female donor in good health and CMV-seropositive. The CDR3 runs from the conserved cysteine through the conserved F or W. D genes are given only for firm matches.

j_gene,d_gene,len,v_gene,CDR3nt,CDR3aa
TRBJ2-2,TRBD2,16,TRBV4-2,TGTGCCAGCAGGGAAACCGGGACTAGCCGGACCGGGGAGCTGTTTTTT,CASRETGTSRTGELFF
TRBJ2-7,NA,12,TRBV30,TGTGCCTGGAGTGAAGGGGACTACGAGCAGTACTTC,CAWSEGDYEQYF
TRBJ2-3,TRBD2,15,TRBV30,TGTGCCTGGAGCGAGGGGCGGGAGTATTTAAATACGCAGTATTTT,CAWSEGREYLNTQYF
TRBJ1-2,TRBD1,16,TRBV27,TGTGCCAGCAGTCCACGGGACAGCCGGCGTACTCGTGGCTACACCTTC,CASSPRDSRRTRGYTF
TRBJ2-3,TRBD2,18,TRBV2,TGTGCCAGCAGTCGGATAAGGACTAGCGGGGGCCGCACAGATACGCAGTATTTT,CASSRIRTSGGRTDTQYF
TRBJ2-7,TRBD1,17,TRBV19,TGTGCCAGTAGTATCCCGCCGAGACAGGGGGCATCCTACGAGCAGTACTTC,CASSIPPRQGASYEQYF
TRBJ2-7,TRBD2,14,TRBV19,TGTGCCAGTCTAGCGGGAGGACCCTCCTACGAGCAGTACTTC,CASLAGGPSYEQYF
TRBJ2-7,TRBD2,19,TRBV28,TGTGCCAGCAGTCCCACCCAGACTAGCGGGAGGGCCCTAGCTTACGAGCAGTACTTC,CASSPTQTSGRALAYEQYF
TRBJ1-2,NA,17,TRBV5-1,TGCGCCAGCGCCGAAGCTGGCAGGGGACGGGGGGTTTATGGCTACACCTTC,CASAEAGRGRGVYGYTF
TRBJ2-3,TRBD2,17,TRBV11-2,TGTGCCAGCAGACTAGGGTTAAGCGGGGGGGCCGGAGATACGCAGTATTTT,CASRLGLSGGAGDTQYF
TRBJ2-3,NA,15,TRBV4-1,TGCGCCAGCAGCCAAGGTAGAGGGATCACAGATACGCAGTATTTT,CASSQGRGITDTQYF
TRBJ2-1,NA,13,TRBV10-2,TGCGCCAGCAGTGAGATTCGTCTGAATGAGCAGTTCTTC,CASSEIRLNEQFF
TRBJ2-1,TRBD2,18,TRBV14,TGTGCCAGCAGCCCAAGGCGGCTAGCGGGGATGGGGGACAATGAGCAGTTCTTC,CASSPRRLAGMGDNEQFF
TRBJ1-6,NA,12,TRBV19,TGTGCCAGTAGTGTGCCGCGTTCACCCCTCCACTTT,CASSVPRSPLHF
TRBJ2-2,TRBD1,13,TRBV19,TGTGCCAGTAGTGGGACAGGGTCCGGGGAGCTGTTTTTT,CASSGTGSGELFF
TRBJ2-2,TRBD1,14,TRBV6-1,TGTGCCAGCAGGGGGACAGGGAACACCGGGGAGCTGTTTTTT,CASRGTGNTGELFF
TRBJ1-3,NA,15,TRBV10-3,TGTGCCATCAGCCCCGGCAGGGTTACTGGAAACACCATATATTTT,CAISPGRVTGNTIYF